A single sample gave rise to the 6 T cell receptor beta chains below, sequenced in a study of T cells in localized non-small cell lung cancer. Assay used: immunoSEQ multiplex PCR; TCRdb lists only in-frame clones, some missing. Counted here are about 710 clones, around 18% occurring once; the ten biggest clones make up about 19%. The starting material was normal lung tissue next to the tumor, obtained before any cancer treatment. The receptors shown here come from a man aged 35 to 69 with stage III squamous cell lung carcinoma.

This clone was observed a few times. V is TRBV6-8 and J is TRBJ1-1, with 8 bases aligning to TRBD1. V shed 6 bases and J 1 base; nucleotides not matched to a gene: 7. The CDR3 consists of 15 residues. CDR1 is MNHGY and CDR2 is SAAAGT in the germline V gene. The CDR3 region has the DNA TGTGCCAGCAGGCCCGGACAGGGTGGGAACACTGAAGCTTTCTTT. The encoded protein is CASRPGQGGNTEAFF.

This clone qualifies as medium-sized. V is TRBV9 and J is TRBJ1-2; D perhaps matches TRBD1 (6 bases). CDR3 length equals 16 residues. CDR1 is SGDLS and CDR2 is YYNGEE in the germline V gene. V shed 2 bases and J shed 7 bases, with 21 bases lying between them. In nucleotides, the CDR3 is TGTGCCAGCAGCGTTACCGCCGGGACACCGAAAAGTGGCTACACCTTC. The encoded protein is CASSVTAGTPKSGYTF.

This clone is judged medium-sized (0.01 to 0.1%). The J gene is TRBJ1-2, the V gene TRBV11-3; D remains ambiguous. CDR3 size: 15 residues. Trimming left V 3 bases short and J 4 bases short, with 15 bases between. CDR1 is SGHNT and CDR2 is YENEEA in the germline V gene. Here the CDR3 reads CASSLSSRGSYGYTF. Here the CDR3 DNA reads TGTGCCAGCAGCTTGTCTTCCCGAGGGAGCTATGGCTACACCTTC.

The chain has TRBV19 and TRBJ2-4, with TRBD2 matching 11 bases. Trimming took 10 bases from V and 2 from J; bases not matched to a gene: 10. Germline lookup yields CDR1 LNHDA and CDR2 SQIVND (reference sequence). This CDR3 region has 16 residues. Here the CDR3 DNA reads TGTGCCACCGCGACTAGCGGGGACGGAACCAAAAACATTCAGTACTTC. Protein product: CATATSGDGTKNIQYF.

This clone was seen a handful of times. J is TRBJ1-4 and V is TRBV11-3; 8 nucleotides match TRBD1. The germline V gene encodes CDR1 SGHNT and CDR2 YENEEA. V shed 3 bases, J shed 5 bases, and the junction held 5 bases outside the gene matches. The CDR3 covers 15 residues. Written as DNA, the CDR3 is TGTGCCAGCAGCTTTGGACAGGGTGGAAATGAAAAACTGTTTTTT. Amino acid sequence: CASSFGQGGNEKLFF.

This clone has a handful of counts. V gene TRBV19 combines with J gene TRBJ2-5; 9 positions agree with TRBD2. Germline V lookup: CDR1 LNHDA, CDR2 SQIVND (reference sequence). The CDR3 sequence is 15 residues long. V dropped 4 bases and J dropped 5; count of bases not matched to a gene: 8. CDR3 sequence: CASSKSGGPRETQYF. The CDR3 nucleotides are TGTGCCAGTAGTAAAAGCGGGGGGCCCCGGGAGACCCAGTACTTC. Full variable domain (remainder filled in from reference TRBV19 and TRBJ2-5): DGGITQSPKYLFRKEGQNVTLSCEQNLNHDAMYWYRQDPGQGLRLIYYSQIVNDFQKGDIAEGYSVSREKKESFPLTVTSAQKNPTAFYLCASSKSGGPRETQYFGPGTRLLVL.